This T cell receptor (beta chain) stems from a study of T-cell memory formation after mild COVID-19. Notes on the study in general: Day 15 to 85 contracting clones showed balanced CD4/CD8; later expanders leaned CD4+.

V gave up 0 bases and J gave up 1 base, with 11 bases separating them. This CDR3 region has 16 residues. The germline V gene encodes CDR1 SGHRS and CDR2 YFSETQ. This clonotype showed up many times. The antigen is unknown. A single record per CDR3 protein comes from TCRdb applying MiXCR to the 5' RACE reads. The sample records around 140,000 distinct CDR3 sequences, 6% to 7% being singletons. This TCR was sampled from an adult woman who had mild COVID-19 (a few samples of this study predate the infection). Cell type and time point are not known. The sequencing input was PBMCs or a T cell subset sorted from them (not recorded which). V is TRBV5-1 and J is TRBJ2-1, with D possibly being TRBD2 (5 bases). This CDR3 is CASSLGGSDSYNEQFF. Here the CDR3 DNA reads TGCGCCAGCAGCTTGGGTGGGAGTGATTCCTACAATGAGCAGTTCTTC.